This record covers a single T cell receptor (beta chain). Its antigen is unknown. The treatment is: some 20 received Ad26.COV2.S at low or high dose, single or two shots; about 5 received placebo; per-sample allocation not given. Material that was analyzed had been drawn on day 63 after the first vaccine or placebo injection. This sample was taken from a study of Ad26.COV2.S vaccination and SARS-CoV-2 variants. The wider study: Into the muscle, Ad26.COV2.S was dosed once or twice, 56 days apart.

Measured with immunoSEQ multiplex PCR; TCRdb has only the in-frame clones, and not every one. The sample has 300,000 to 350,000 clones; around 88% are singletons. The ends were cut back, 1 base at V and 4 bases at J, with 12 bases in the middle. The CDR3 has 14 amino acids. The germline V gene has CDR1 SGHKS and CDR2 YYEKEE (reference sequence). General study results and limits: Analyses that measured TCR breadth and depth may have underestimated total T cell responses.

This TCR was sampled from a person between 18 and 60 years old who received the Ad26.COV2.S COVID-19 vaccine or a placebo. The chain uses TRBV5-5 and TRBJ2-7; perhaps D is TRBD1 or TRBD2 (5 bases each). Sequencing used peripheral blood, obtained in a trial of Ad26.COV2.S vaccine versus placebo. CDR3 DNA sequence: TGTGCCAGCAGCTTGTATGGGGACGGGTACGAGCAGTACTTC. Protein: CASSLYGDGYEQYF.